The T cell receptor (beta chain) described here comes from a study of cytomegalovirus exposure and HLA in healthy donors. Background on the study: Previous work identified roughly 120 million unique TCR beta sequences from 150 million to 200 million T cells. Study-wide points: Later analysis found that TCR beta chains associated with HLA were more clonally expanded than other, equally common chains.

Amplification used 60 Vbeta primers and 13 Jbeta primers. Original processing methods: Some 11 million of the 80 million or so unique TCR beta chains counted in a later analysis were shared. Measured with immunoSEQ multiplex PCR; TCRdb has only the in-frame clones, and not every one. V and J calls and clone size are copied from that table; D and trimming were computed from the DNA. The sample lists about 150,000 clones; roughly 74% were seen once. As to this clone: Its target is unknown.

Germline CDR1 and CDR2: SGHVS and FNYEAQ. The length of the CDR3 is 16 residues. Trimming took 5 bases from V and 5 from J; bases not matched to a gene: 12. V usage is TRBV7-6 and J usage is TRBJ1-1; 9 nucleotides agree with TRBD1. The receptor comes from a man younger than 30 in good health and CMV-seronegative. Input material: PBMCs. The CDR3 protein is CASSVYSGTGWTEAFF. The CDR3 DNA reads TGTGCCAGCAGCGTATACTCCGGGACAGGGTGGACTGAAGCTTTCTTT.